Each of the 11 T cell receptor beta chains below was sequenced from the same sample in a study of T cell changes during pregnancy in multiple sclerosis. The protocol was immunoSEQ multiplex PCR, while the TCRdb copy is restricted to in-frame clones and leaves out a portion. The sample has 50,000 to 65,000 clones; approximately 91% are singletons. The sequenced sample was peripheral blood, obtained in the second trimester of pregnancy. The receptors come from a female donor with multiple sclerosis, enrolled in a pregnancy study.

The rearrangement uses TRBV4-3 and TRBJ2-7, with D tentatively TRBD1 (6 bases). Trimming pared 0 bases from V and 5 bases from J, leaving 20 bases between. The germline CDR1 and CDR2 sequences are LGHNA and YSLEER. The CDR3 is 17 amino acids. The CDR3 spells CASSQDWVRGPRDEQYF. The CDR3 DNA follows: TGCGCCAGCAGCCAAGATTGGGTCAGGGGTCCTCGCGACGAGCAGTACTTC.

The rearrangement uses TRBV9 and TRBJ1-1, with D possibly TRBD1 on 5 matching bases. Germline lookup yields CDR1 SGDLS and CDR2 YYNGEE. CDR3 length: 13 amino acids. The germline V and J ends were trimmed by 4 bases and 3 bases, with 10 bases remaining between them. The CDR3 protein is CASSFWGDTEAFF. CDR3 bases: TGTGCCAGCAGCTTCTGGGGCGACACTGAAGCTTTCTTT.

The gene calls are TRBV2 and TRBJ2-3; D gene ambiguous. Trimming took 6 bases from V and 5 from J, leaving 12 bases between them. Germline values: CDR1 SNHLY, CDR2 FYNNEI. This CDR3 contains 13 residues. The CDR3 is CASRATGIDTQYF. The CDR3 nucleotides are TGTGCCAGCAGGGCCACGGGTATAGATACGCAGTATTTT.

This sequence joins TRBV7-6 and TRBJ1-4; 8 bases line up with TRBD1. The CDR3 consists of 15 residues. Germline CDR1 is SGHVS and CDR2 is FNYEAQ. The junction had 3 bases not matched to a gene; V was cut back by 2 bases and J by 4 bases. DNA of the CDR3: TGTGCCAGCAGCTTAACGACAGGGGTTAATGAAAAACTGTTTTTT. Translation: CASSLTTGVNEKLFF.

The CDR3 spells CASSLGGLDSYEQYF. The CDR3 coding sequence is TGTGCCAGCAGCTTAGGGGGATTGGACAGCTACGAGCAGTACTTC. The J gene is TRBJ2-7, the V gene TRBV7-3, with TRBD1 as a possible D gene (6 bases). Trimming pared 2 bases from V and 3 bases from J, leaving 14 bases between. The CDR3 has 15 residues. Germline loops: CDR1 SGHTA, CDR2 FQGTGA. The whole variable domain, remainder taken from reference TRBV7-3 and TRBJ2-7, is GAGVSQTPSNKVTEKGKYVELRCDPISGHTALYWYRQSLGQGPEFLIYFQGTGAADDSGLPNDRFFAVRPEGSVSTLKIQRTERGDSAVYLCASSLGGLDSYEQYFGPGTRLTVT.

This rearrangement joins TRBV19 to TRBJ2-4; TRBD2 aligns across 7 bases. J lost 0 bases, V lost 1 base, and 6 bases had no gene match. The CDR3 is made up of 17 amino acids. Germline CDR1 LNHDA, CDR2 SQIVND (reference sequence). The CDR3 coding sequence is TGTGCCAGTAGTATAGTCGGGAGGAGCATAGCCAAAAACATTCAGTACTTC. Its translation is CASSIVGRSIAKNIQYF. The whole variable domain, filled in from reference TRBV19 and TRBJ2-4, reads DGGITQSPKYLFRKEGQNVTLSCEQNLNHDAMYWYRQDPGQGLRLIYYSQIVNDFQKGDIAEGYSVSREKKESFPLTVTSAQKNPTAFYLCASSIVGRSIAKNIQYFGAGTRLSVL.

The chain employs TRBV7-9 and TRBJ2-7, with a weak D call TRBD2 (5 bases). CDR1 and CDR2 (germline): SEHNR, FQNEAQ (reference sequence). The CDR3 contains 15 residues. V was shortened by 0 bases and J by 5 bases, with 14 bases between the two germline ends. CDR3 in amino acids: CASSLARSGGNEQYF. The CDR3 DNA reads TGTGCCAGCAGCTTAGCGCGGAGCGGCGGCAACGAGCAGTACTTC.

The CDR3 coding sequence is TGTGCCAGCAGCTTGGGGAGTTGGGGCTACACCTTC. Translated, it gives CASSLGSWGYTF. The rearrangement uses TRBV5-6 and TRBJ1-2; D call uncertain. Trimming cost V 0 bases and J 8 bases, with 8 bases left between them. The CDR3 has 12 residues. Germline V gene data show CDR1 as SGHDT and CDR2 as YYEEEE. The full variable domain, with the rest looked up from reference TRBV5-6 and TRBJ1-2, is DAGVTQSPTHLIKTRGQQVTLRCSPKSGHDTVSWYQQALGQGPQFIFQYYEEEERQRGNFPDRFSGHQFPNYSSELNVNALLLGDSALYLCASSLGSWGYTFGSGTRLTVV.

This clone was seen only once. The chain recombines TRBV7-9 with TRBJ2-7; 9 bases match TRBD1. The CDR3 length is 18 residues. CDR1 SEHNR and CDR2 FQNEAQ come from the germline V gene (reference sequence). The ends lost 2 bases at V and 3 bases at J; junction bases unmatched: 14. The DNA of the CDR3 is TGTGCCAGCAGCTTATGGCACGGGACCGGGACAGGGTACTACGAGCAGTACTTC. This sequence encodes CASSLWHGTGTGYYEQYF.

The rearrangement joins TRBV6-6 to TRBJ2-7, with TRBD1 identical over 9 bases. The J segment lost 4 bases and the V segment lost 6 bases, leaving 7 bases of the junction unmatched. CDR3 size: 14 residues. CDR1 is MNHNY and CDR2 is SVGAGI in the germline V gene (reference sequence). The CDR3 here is CASRDRGFRYEQYF. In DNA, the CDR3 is TGTGCCAGCAGGGACAGGGGTTTTAGGTACGAGCAGTACTTC.

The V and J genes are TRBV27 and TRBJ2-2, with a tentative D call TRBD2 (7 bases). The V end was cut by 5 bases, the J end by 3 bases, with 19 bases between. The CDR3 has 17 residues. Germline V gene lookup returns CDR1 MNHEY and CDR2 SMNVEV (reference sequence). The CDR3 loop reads CASSQWWGGGDTGELFF. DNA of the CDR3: TGTGCCAGCAGTCAATGGTGGGGAGGGGGGGACACCGGGGAGCTGTTTTTT.